Presented here are 20 T cell receptor beta chains from one specimen sequenced in a study of T cell responses to AZD1222 COVID-19 vaccine. Generated by immunoSEQ multiplex PCR, the TCRdb table keeps only in-frame clones and is missing some. The table records around 250,000 clones, 80% to 95% of them present only once. Here the sequenced sample was peripheral blood, taken on day 0 of AZD1222 vaccination. The receptors shown here come from an adult in good health.

The chain combines TRBV9 with TRBJ2-7; the D gene is possibly TRBD2 (6 bases). Germline CDR1 reads SGDLS; CDR2 reads YYNGEE. The CDR3 totals 15 residues. The V end lost 0 bases, the J end lost 5 bases, and 15 bases lay between the germline ends. DNA of the CDR3: TGTGCCAGCAGCGTAGGTACTAGCAGGAACGACGAGCAGTACTTC. As protein: CASSVGTSRNDEQYF.

This chain links TRBV2 with TRBJ1-5; TRBD1 is a possible D gene (5 bases). CDR1 and CDR2 (germline): SNHLY, FYNNEI. V lost 6 bases to trimming and J lost 2 bases, with 11 bases between them. The CDR3 loop spans 14 amino acids. The CDR3 sequence is CASRADMGNQPQHF. DNA for the CDR3: TGTGCCAGCAGGGCGGACATGGGCAATCAGCCCCAGCATTTT.

The chain links TRBV6-2 or TRBV6-3 to TRBJ2-7; no clear D. The ends were cut back, 5 bases at V and 7 bases at J, with 12 bases in the middle. Germline CDR1 is MNHEY and CDR2 is SVGEGT. CDR3 length: 12 amino acids. The CDR3 DNA follows: TGTGCCAGCAGTACCCCGCCCGTGGAGCAGTACTTC. It encodes CASSTPPVEQYF.

The chain combines TRBV18 with TRBJ2-7, with 8 bases identical to TRBD2. The CDR3 is 15 amino acids. The V gene end was trimmed by 5 bases and the J gene end by 3 bases; junction bases not matched to a gene: 9. Germline V CDR1 and CDR2: KGHSH, LQKENI. CDR3 sequence reads: CASSSGSGTHYEQYF. The DNA of the CDR3 is TGTGCCAGCTCATCGGGTAGCGGGACCCACTACGAGCAGTACTTC.

The CDR3 loop reads CASSPGGGGYEKLFF. DNA of the CDR3: TGTGCCAGCAGCCCCGGTGGAGGGGGCTATGAAAAACTGTTTTTT. The chain recombines TRBV5-5 with TRBJ1-4; 7 nucleotides agree with TRBD1. Germline CDR1 reads SGHKS; CDR2 reads YYEKEE (reference sequence). The trim removed 4 bases at V and 6 bases at J, leaving 9 bases unmatched. The CDR3 consists of 15 residues.

The rearrangement joins TRBV9 to TRBJ1-1; 8 positions match TRBD1. The germline gives CDR1 SGDLS, CDR2 YYNGEE. V was clipped by 4 bases and J by 6 bases; unmatched bases: 11. The CDR3 totals 15 residues. CDR3 in amino acids: CASSPQGQGLAEAFF. CDR3 DNA sequence: TGTGCCAGCAGCCCCCAAGGACAGGGCTTAGCTGAAGCTTTCTTT.

V and J are TRBV6-2 or TRBV6-3 and TRBJ1-5; D uncertain. Deletions cut 5 bases from V and 7 bases from J, with 9 bases between. Germline loops: CDR1 MNHEY, CDR2 SVGEGT. This CDR3 region has 12 residues. Written as DNA, the CDR3 is TGTGCCAGCAGTCCCCCCAGACAGCCCCAGCATTTT. Amino acid sequence: CASSPPRQPQHF.

The V and J genes are TRBV28 and TRBJ2-1; no firm D call. The V end was cut by 8 bases, the J end by 0 bases, with 11 bases between. Germline lookup yields CDR1 MDHEN and CDR2 SYDVKM. This CDR3 has 14 amino acids. The CDR3 DNA follows: TGTGCCAGCCAGCCTTCGAGCTCCTACAATGAGCAGTTCTTC. This codes for CASQPSSSYNEQFF.

The chain links TRBV6-5 to TRBJ1-2; perhaps TRBD1 as D (5 bases). The V end was cut by 8 bases, the J end by 5 bases, with 15 bases between. The germline V gene encodes CDR1 MNHEY and CDR2 SVGAGI. The CDR3 length is 13 residues. This chain's CDR3 is CASGRGGFYGYTF. The CDR3 DNA sequence: TGTGCCAGCGGAAGGGGAGGATTTTATGGCTACACCTTC.

This chain's CDR3 is CASSLGAQTYEQYF. DNA for the CDR3: TGTGCCAGCAGCTTAGGCGCGCAGACCTACGAGCAGTACTTC. This rearrangement joins TRBV13 to TRBJ2-7, with D uncertain. The CDR3 sequence is 14 residues long. The V and J ends lost 0 bases and 2 bases respectively, with 8 bases between them. Germline-derived CDR1 and CDR2 are PRHDT and FYEKMQ (reference sequence).

This chain uses TRBV20-1 with TRBJ2-1; TRBD2 matches at 10 bases. The length of the CDR3 is 14 residues. After removal of 3 bases from V and 8 bases from J, the junction contained 7 bases not matched to a gene. Per the germline V gene, CDR1 is DFQATT and CDR2 is SNEGSKA (reference sequence). CDR3 sequence: CSASLPSGSYEQFF. The CDR3, as DNA: TGCAGTGCTAGTCTCCCTAGCGGGAGCTATGAGCAGTTCTTC.

The chain recombines TRBV7-2 with TRBJ2-1; 8 bases match TRBD1. Trimming cost V 5 bases and J 9 bases; bases outside gene matches: 12. The length of the CDR3 is 15 residues. The germline CDR1 and CDR2 sequences are SGHTA and FQGNSA. The DNA of the CDR3 is TGTGCCAGCAGCACTGATAGGACAGGGCGAGGTGAGCAGTTCTTC. It encodes CASSTDRTGRGEQFF.

The chain links TRBV27 to TRBJ1-3; the D is unclear. V gave up 2 bases and J gave up 0 bases, with 11 bases separating them. The CDR3 is 16 residues long. The V gene's germline CDR1 is MNHEY and CDR2 SMNVEV (reference sequence). CDR3 sequence reads: CASSLGPGYSGNTIYF. In DNA, the CDR3 is TGTGCCAGCAGTTTAGGGCCGGGGTACTCTGGAAACACCATATATTTT.

The chain carries TRBV28 and TRBJ2-5; D call uncertain. Germline CDR1 is MDHEN and CDR2 is SYDVKM. V was cut by 7 bases and J by 5 bases, with 14 bases left in between. This CDR3 is 13 amino acids long. CDR3 nucleotide sequence: TGTGCCAGCACCCACCGGATACCGGAGACCCAGTACTTC. Its protein product is CASTHRIPETQYF.

The chain couples TRBV7-9 to TRBJ2-7, with 7 bases fitting TRBD1. V was pared by 4 bases and J by 1 base, with 7 bases of the junction left unmatched. CDR3 size: 15 residues. From germline, CDR1 is SEHNR and CDR2 FQNEAQ (reference sequence). CDR3 amino acids: CASSWTGGGSYEQYF. CDR3 DNA: TGTGCCAGCAGCTGGACAGGTGGGGGATCCTACGAGCAGTACTTC. Variable domain in full (rest from reference TRBV7-9 and TRBJ2-7): DTGVSQNPRHKITKRGQNVTFRCDPISEHNRLYWYRQTLGQGPEFLTYFQNEAQLEKSRLLSDRFSAERPKGSFSTLEIQRTEQGDSAMYLCASSWTGGGSYEQYFGPGTRLTVT.

This clone appeared once. The genes are TRBV10-3 and TRBJ2-2; TRBD1 matches at 7 bases. In germline, CDR1 is ENHRY, CDR2 SYGVKD. Trimming removed 4 bases from V and 6 bases from J; junction bases left unmatched: 5. The length of the CDR3 is 14 residues. CDR3 in DNA: TGTGCCATCAGTGTTGACAGGGCCGCCGGGGAGCTGTTTTTT. Its protein product is CAISVDRAAGELFF.

The chain has TRBV7-6 and TRBJ2-7, with 10 bases matching TRBD2. V was clipped by 1 base and J by 0 bases; unmatched bases: 0. The length of the CDR3 is 15 residues. Per the germline V gene, CDR1 is SGHVS and CDR2 is FNYEAQ. The CDR3 spells CASSLGTSGSYEQYF. The CDR3 DNA reads TGTGCCAGCAGCTTAGGGACTAGCGGCTCCTACGAGCAGTACTTC.

Written as DNA, the CDR3 is TGTGCCAGTCCTATGGGGGAGCTGTTTTTT. This translates into CASPMGELFF. The rearrangement links TRBV19 to TRBJ2-2; no clear D. Germline V gene sequence: CDR1 LNHDA, CDR2 SQIVND (reference sequence). The germline V and J ends were trimmed by 8 bases and 8 bases, with 6 bases remaining between them. The CDR3 is 10 amino acids.

The V gene is TRBV19, the J gene TRBJ1-5, with D hard to call. The CDR3 totals 15 residues. Germline-derived CDR1 and CDR2 are LNHDA and SQIVND (reference sequence). V was pared by 1 base and J by 3 bases, with 10 bases between. For the CDR3, the DNA is TGTGCCAGTAGTATAGGAGCCCAGTCCAATCAGCCCCAGCATTTT. Translated, it gives CASSIGAQSNQPQHF.

The chain uses TRBV15 and TRBJ1-5, with a weak D call TRBD1 (5 bases). V was clipped by 2 bases and J by 7 bases, with 12 bases between them. The CDR3 consists of 14 residues. CDR1 and CDR2 (germline): LNHNV, YYDKDF (reference sequence). CDR3 sequence reads: CATSRQGIEQPQHF. CDR3 DNA sequence: TGTGCCACCAGCAGACAGGGAATCGAGCAGCCCCAGCATTTT. The full variable domain, its missing parts supplied by reference TRBV15 and TRBJ1-5, is DAMVIQNPRYQVTQFGKPVTLSCSQTLNHNVMYWYQQKSSQAPKLLFHYYDKDFNNEADTPDNFQSRRPNTSFCFLDIRSPGLGDTAMYLCATSRQGIEQPQHFGDGTRLSIL.